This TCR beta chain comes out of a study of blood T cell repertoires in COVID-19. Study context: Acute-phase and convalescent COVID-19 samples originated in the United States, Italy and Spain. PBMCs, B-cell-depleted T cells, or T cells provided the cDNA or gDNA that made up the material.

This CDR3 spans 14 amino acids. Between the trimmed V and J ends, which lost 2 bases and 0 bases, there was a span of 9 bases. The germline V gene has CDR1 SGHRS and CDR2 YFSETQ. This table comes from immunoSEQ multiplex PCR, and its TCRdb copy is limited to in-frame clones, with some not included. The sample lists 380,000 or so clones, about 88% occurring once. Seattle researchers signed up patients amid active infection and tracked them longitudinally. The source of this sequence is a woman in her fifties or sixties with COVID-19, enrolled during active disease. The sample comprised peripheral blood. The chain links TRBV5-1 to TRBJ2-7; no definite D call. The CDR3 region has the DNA TGCGCCAGCAGCTTCGACATGGGCTCCTACGAGCAGTACTTC. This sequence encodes CASSFDMGSYEQYF.